This T cell receptor beta chain was captured by sequencing in a study of T cells in Graves' hyperthyroidism and ophthalmopathy. Looking at the study overall: Any treatment followed the collection of peripheral blood at initial diagnosis. Study observations and caveats: Among thyroid clonotypes expanded above 0.001, most also appeared in blood.

Clinical symptoms, serum thyroxine and TRAb, thyroid ultrasound and orbital computed tomography together formed the diagnostic basis. Amplification of TCR beta CDR3 regions used RNA as the template. Initially, a first-round RT-PCR of the TCR CDR3 employed the HTBI primer set. TCRdb analysed the multiplex PCR reads with MiXCR anew, one entry per CDR3 protein. The table lists about half a million distinct CDR3 sequences, around 22% of them singletons. Concerning this clonotype: The antigen remains undetermined.

Germline CDR1 and CDR2: MNHEY and SVGEGT. This CDR3 is built from 17 residues. With V trimmed by 6 bases and J by 3 bases, 8 bases remained unmatched. This sequence originates from a woman in her twenties or thirties with Graves' ophthalmopathy. The chain has TRBV6-2 or TRBV6-3 and TRBJ2-3; 14 nucleotides line up with TRBD2. Material for sequencing was blood. The chain's CDR3 is CASSSPGLAGETDTQYF. The CDR3, as DNA: TGTGCCAGCAGCTCGCCGGGACTAGCGGGGGAGACAGATACGCAGTATTTT.